This is a list of T cell receptor beta chains from one sample in a study of blood T cells in healthy people across ages. One entry per CDR3 protein results from TCRdb running MiXCR on the 5' RACE reads. The repertoire includes about 640,000 distinct CDR3 sequences, about 53% of them detected once, and over 30% sits in the top ten. Material for sequencing was blood. These receptors were taken from a man aged 55 to 69 in good health. The CDR3 runs from the conserved cysteine through the conserved F or W. Each record gives: clone size, D gene, V gene, J gene, CDR3 protein, CDR3 DNA. D genes are given only for firm matches. Clone size appears in some rows only: once, few, many, or a class for an expanded clone.

>-|-|TRBV2|TRBJ1-6
CASSEAIRRGLYRDSPLHF
TGTGCCAGCAGTGAAGCGATTCGACGGGGACTTTACCGGGATTCACCCCTCCACTTT
>-|-|TRBV25-1|TRBJ1-2
CASSEYRGYGYTF
TGTGCCAGCAGTGAATATAGGGGATATGGCTACACCTTC
>-|-|TRBV3-1|TRBJ1-6
CASSQDARNSPLHF
TGTGCCAGCAGCCAAGACGCCCGCAATTCACCCCTCCACTTT
>-|-|TRBV12-3/TRBV12-4|TRBJ1-1
CASSPEREGSPAFF
TGTGCCAGCAGCCCTGAGAGGGAGGGGAGTCCGGCTTTCTTT
>-|-|TRBV25-1|TRBJ2-1
CACAGLGEQFF
TGTGCCTGTGCAGGTCTCGGTGAGCAGTTCTTC
>-|-|TRBV28|TRBJ2-4
CASSSVAKNIQYF
TGTGCCAGCAGTTCGGTAGCCAAAAACATTCAGTACTTC
>-|-|TRBV25-1|TRBJ2-3
CASKRTASTDTQYF
TGTGCCAGCAAACGGACAGCTAGCACAGATACGCAGTATTTT
>-|TRBD1|TRBV20-1|TRBJ2-1
CSARPDRGNEQFF
TGCAGTGCTAGGCCGGACAGGGGTAATGAGCAGTTCTTC
>-|-|TRBV2|TRBJ2-1
CASSGGTVTYNEQFF
TGTGCCAGCAGTGGGGGAACAGTTACCTACAATGAGCAGTTCTTC
>-|TRBD1|TRBV20-1|TRBJ2-2
CSVPDRVDNSLFF
TGCAGTGTTCCGGACAGGGTCGATAATTCGCTGTTTTTT
>-|-|TRBV7-2|TRBJ2-3
CASSLIAADTQYF
TGTGCCAGCAGCTTAATTGCGGCAGATACGCAGTATTTT
>once|TRBD1|TRBV6-5|TRBJ1-2
CASSPVTGGHGYTF
TGTGCCAGCAGTCCCGTGACAGGGGGCCATGGCTACACCTTC
>-|TRBD1|TRBV6-1|TRBJ1-1
CASSEQGANTEAFF
TGTGCCAGCAGTGAGCAGGGGGCGAACACTGAAGCTTTCTTT
>-|-|TRBV2|TRBJ2-5
CASSDFAEQYF
TGTGCCAGCAGTGATTTCGCGGAGCAGTACTTC
>-|TRBD1|TRBV29-1|TRBJ1-1
CSVKTGGWSEAFF
TGCAGCGTAAAGACAGGGGGCTGGTCTGAAGCTTTCTTT
>-|TRBD1|TRBV5-4|TRBJ1-2
CASSHLQGQGYGYTF
TGTGCCAGCAGCCATCTCCAGGGACAGGGCTATGGCTACACCTTC
>-|TRBD1|TRBV29-1|TRBJ1-2
CSVPPGQNYGYTF
TGCAGCGTACCCCCGGGACAGAACTATGGCTACACCTTC
>few|-|TRBV10-3|TRBJ1-6
CAISESASNSPLHF
TGTGCCATCAGTGAGTCGGCCAGTAATTCACCCCTCCACTTT
>-|-|TRBV6-1|TRBJ2-5
CASSAASRSSGRQETQYF
TGTGCCAGCAGTGCCGCGTCCCGCAGCTCGGGGAGACAAGAGACCCAGTACTTC
>once|-|TRBV5-1|TRBJ2-2
CASSLRPAGGELFF
TGCGCCAGCAGCTTGAGGCCAGCGGGCGGGGAGCTGTTTTTT
>-|-|TRBV21-1|TRBJ2-1
CASSKDAQREVPSSYNEQFF
TGTGCCAGCAGCAAAGATGCCCAGCGGGAGGTTCCGAGCTCCTACAATGAGCAGTTCTTC
>-|TRBD1|TRBV12-5|TRBJ1-4
CASGRDRVGEKLFF
TGTGCTAGTGGAAGGGACAGGGTCGGCGAAAAACTGTTTTTT
>many|TRBD2|TRBV9|TRBJ2-3
CASSLQAGGTDTQYF
TGTGCCAGCAGTTTACAAGCGGGGGGCACAGATACGCAGTATTTT
>-|-|TRBV3-1|TRBJ2-1
CASSLKGGGEQFF
TGTGCCAGCAGCTTAAAGGGGGGGGGTGAGCAGTTCTTC
>-|-|TRBV6-1|TRBJ2-7
CASTRAGSYEQYF
TGTGCCAGCACGCGGGCAGGCTCCTACGAGCAGTACTTC
>few|-|TRBV15|TRBJ2-7
CATSRDARWGEQYF
TGTGCCACCAGCAGAGATGCTCGATGGGGCGAGCAGTACTTC
>-|-|TRBV3-1|TRBJ2-7
CASSQPLGLHEQYF
TGTGCCAGCAGCCAGCCCTTAGGGCTCCACGAGCAGTACTTC
>-|-|TRBV6-2/TRBV6-3|TRBJ1-5
CASSADIIQPQHF
TGTGCCAGCAGCGCGGATATTATCCAGCCCCAGCATTTT
>-|TRBD1|TRBV3-1|TRBJ2-6
CASSQAQNRGPGANVLTF
TGTGCCAGCAGCCAAGCCCAGAACAGGGGACCTGGGGCCAACGTCCTGACTTTC
>-|-|TRBV18|TRBJ1-2
CASSPDRTNYGYTF
TGTGCCAGCTCACCCGACAGGACAAACTATGGCTACACCTTC
>-|-|TRBV6-2/TRBV6-3|TRBJ2-5
CASSHASMGTQYF
TGTGCCAGCAGTCACGCTAGCATGGGGACCCAGTACTTC